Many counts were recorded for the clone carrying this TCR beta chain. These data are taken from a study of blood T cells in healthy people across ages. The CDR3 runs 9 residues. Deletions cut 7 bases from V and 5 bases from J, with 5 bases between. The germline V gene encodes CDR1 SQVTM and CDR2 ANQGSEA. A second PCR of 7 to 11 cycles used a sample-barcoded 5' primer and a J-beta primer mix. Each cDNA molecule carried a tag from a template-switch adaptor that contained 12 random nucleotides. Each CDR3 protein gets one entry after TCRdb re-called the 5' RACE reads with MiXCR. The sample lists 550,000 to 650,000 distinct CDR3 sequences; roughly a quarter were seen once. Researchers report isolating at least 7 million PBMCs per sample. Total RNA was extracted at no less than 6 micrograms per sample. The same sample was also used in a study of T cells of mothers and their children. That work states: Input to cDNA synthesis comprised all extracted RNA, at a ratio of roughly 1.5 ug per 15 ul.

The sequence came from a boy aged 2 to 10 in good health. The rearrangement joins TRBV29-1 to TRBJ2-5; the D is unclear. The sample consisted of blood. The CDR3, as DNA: TGCAGCGCAGGCGAGACCCAGTACTTC. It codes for CSAGETQYF.